This T cell receptor beta chain was captured by sequencing in a study of graft-versus-host responses after intestinal transplantation. The assay was immunoSEQ multiplex PCR, and TCRdb's table has in-frame clones only and misses some. The sample lists some 85,000 clones; around 87% were seen once. Comments on this clone: What it recognizes is unknown.

The sequencing here drew on unstimulated CD8+ T cells sorted from spleen or lymph node cells, taken before transplant. This clonotype was sampled from a human donor who was the organ donor for an intestinal transplant.

For the CDR3, the DNA is TGTGCCAGCAGCTTCACTAGCTCGAACACCGGGGAGCTGTTTTTT. This encodes CASSFTSSNTGELFF. The rearrangement uses TRBV9 and TRBJ2-2; a weak D match, TRBD2 (6 bases). The CDR3 extends over 15 amino acids. V was clipped by 4 bases and J by 0 bases, with 10 bases between them. CDR1 SGDLS and CDR2 YYNGEE come from the germline V gene. Filled out from reference TRBV9 and TRBJ2-2, the complete variable domain reads DSGVTQTPKHLITATGQRVTLRCSPRSGDLSVYWYQQSLDQGLQFLIQYYNGEERAKGNILERFSAQQFPDLHSELNLSSLELGDSALYFCASSFTSSNTGELFFGEGSRLTVL.